This T cell receptor (beta chain) stems from a study of blood T cell repertoires in COVID-19 (dated by TCRdb to the early 2020s). Notes on the research overall: Collaborator samples came from the United States, Italy and Spain and covered acute and convalescent phases of COVID-19. The prospective study material was composed of cDNA or gDNA derived from T cells, B-cell-depleted T cells, or PBMCs. The dataset comprised deeply sampled blood TCRbeta repertoires from subjects exposed to, actively infected with, or recovered from COVID-19. The repertoires were released in a freely available public database intended as a resource for research on the immune response to SARS-CoV-2. Samples were obtained from the ongoing ImmuneRACE study (first 160 participants) and from 1,254 subjects provided by 6 global collaborators. Nearly every sample came with metadata listing a de-identified subject ID, COVID-19 status, age in years and sex. Where available, HLA class I and class II types were obtained from metadata supplied by the sample provider rather than from assay-based typing. Summary of the overall study and its limitations: How much clinical and demographic metadata was included differed by source and by participant, and the metadata was provided uncurated.

Points on this clone: No cognate antigen has been identified for it. Within one base of it there is no much larger clone, and no base qualities were kept.

TCRbeta CDR3 regions were amplified from genomic DNA by means of the immunoSEQ Assay, a bias-controlled multiplex PCR. The paper's processing steps were these. Within the assay, amplification of reference gene primers was used to estimate how many nucleated cells each sample contained. To quantify the absolute abundance of each unique TCRbeta CDR3 rearrangement, sequence reads were collapsed and filtered. For each sample, productive Simpson clonality was calculated by taking the square root of Simpson's diversity index across productive rearrangements. What TCRdb holds here is the immuneACCESS table cut down to in-frame rearrangements. Part of the clones is not present; checked against another copy, under half of the missing clones reflect an unresolved V gene, and the others are unexplained. V and J calls and clone size come straight from that table; D and trimming were deduced from the DNA. In this sample the table shows 150,000 or so clones, approximately 91% of which occur a single time. The top ten clonotypes cover 2% to 2.5% of the sample.

Each collaborating institution followed its own protocols to collect whole blood in K2EDTA tubes. Collaborator samples were shipped for TCRbeta analysis as frozen whole blood, isolated PBMCs, or DNA extracted from either sample type. CDR1 and CDR2, looked up from the germline V gene, are MDHEN and SYDVKM. A distance of 12 bases separates the germline ends of V and J, which lose 6 bases and 1 base respectively. Including cysteine and phenylalanine, the CDR3 has 15 amino acids. Only the CDR3 DNA stays, 45 bases, in frame from base 1. Sequenced input: peripheral blood. This clonotype was sampled from a human donor in a cohort sampled during active COVID-19. Rearrangement joined TRBV28 to TRBJ2-2; the D gene is perhaps TRBD2, on 5 matching bases. In nucleotides, the sequence is TGTGCCAGCAGGGACCGTCGGGGGAACACCGGGGAGCTGTTTTTT. This gives the protein CASRDRRGNTGELFF.